This TCR beta chain was captured in a study of control samples from healthy donors and cancer patients. Trimming pared 0 bases from V and 7 bases from J, leaving 7 bases between. The CDR3 has 13 amino acids. Germline V gives CDR1 MNHEY, CDR2 SVGEGT. The assay was immunoSEQ multiplex PCR, and TCRdb's table has in-frame clones only and misses some. Of 100,000 to 150,000 clones detected, over 80% appear once; the ten largest clones hold over 0.5%. Material: PBMCs. The TCR originated in an elderly man with head and neck cancer. The chain is built from TRBV6-2 or TRBV6-3 and TRBJ1-5; no definite D call. This CDR3 is CASSYSFQQPQHF. The CDR3 DNA is TGTGCCAGCAGTTACTCGTTCCAGCAGCCCCAGCATTTT.